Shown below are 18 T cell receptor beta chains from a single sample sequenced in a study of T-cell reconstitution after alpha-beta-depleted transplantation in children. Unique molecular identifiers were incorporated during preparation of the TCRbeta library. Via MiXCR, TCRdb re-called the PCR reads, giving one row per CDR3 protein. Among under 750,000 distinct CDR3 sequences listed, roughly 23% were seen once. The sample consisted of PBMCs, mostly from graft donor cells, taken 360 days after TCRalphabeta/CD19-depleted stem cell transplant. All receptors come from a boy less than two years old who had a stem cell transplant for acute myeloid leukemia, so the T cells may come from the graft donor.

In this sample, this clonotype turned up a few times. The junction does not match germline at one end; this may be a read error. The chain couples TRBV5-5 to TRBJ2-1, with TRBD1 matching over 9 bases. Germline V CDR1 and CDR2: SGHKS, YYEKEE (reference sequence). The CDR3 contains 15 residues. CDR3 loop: CASRLGQGIGNEQFF. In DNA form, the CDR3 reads TGTGCCAGCAGATTGGGACAGGGAATAGGCAATGAGCAGTTCTTC.

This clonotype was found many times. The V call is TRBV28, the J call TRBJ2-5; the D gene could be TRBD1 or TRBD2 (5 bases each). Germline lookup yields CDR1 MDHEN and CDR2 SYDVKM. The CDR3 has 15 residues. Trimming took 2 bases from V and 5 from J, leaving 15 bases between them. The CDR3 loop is CASSLRGPWEETQYF. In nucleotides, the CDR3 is TGTGCCAGCAGTTTAAGGGGTCCTTGGGAGGAGACCCAGTACTTC.

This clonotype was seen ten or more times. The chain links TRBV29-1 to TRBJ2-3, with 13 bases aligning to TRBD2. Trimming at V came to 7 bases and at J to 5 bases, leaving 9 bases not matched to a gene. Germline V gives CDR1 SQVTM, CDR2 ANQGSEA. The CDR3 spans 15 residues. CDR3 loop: CSADGLAGAGDTQYF. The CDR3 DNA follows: TGCAGCGCCGACGGACTAGCGGGGGCGGGAGATACGCAGTATTTT.

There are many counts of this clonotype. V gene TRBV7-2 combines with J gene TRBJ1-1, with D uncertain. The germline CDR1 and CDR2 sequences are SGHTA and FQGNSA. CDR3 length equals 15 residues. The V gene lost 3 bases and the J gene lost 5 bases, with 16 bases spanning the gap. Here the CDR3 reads CASSFVRAVRTEAFF. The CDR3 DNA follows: TGTGCCAGCAGCTTCGTTCGGGCAGTAAGGACTGAAGCTTTCTTT.

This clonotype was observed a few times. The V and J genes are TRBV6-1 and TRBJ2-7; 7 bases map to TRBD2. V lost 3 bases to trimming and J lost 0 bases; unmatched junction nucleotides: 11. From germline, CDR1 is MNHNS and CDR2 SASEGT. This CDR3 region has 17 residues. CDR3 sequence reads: CASSDNGGGFSSYEQYV. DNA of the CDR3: TGTGCCAGCAGTGATAATGGGGGGGGGTTCTCCTCCTACGAGCAGTACGTC.

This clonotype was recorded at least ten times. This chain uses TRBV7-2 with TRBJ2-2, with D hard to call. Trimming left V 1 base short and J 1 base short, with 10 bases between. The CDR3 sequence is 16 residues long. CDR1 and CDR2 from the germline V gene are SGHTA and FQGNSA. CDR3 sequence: CASSLGPAGNTGELFF. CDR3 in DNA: TGTGCCAGCAGCTTAGGGCCGGCAGGGAACACCGGGGAGCTGTTTTTT.

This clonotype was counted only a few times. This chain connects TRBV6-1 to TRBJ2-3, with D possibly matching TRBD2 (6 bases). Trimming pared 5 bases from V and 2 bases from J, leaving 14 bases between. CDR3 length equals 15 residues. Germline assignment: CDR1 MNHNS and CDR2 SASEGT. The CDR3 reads CASSSGDLDTDTQYF. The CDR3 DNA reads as TGTGCCAGCAGTAGTGGGGACTTGGACACAGATACGCAGTATTTT.

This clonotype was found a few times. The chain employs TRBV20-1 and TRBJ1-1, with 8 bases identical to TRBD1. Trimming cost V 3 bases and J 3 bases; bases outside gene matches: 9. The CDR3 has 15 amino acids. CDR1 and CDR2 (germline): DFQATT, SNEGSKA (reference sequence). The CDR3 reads CSASSQGAGDTEAFF. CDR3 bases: TGCAGTGCTAGCAGCCAGGGGGCAGGGGACACTGAAGCTTTCTTT.

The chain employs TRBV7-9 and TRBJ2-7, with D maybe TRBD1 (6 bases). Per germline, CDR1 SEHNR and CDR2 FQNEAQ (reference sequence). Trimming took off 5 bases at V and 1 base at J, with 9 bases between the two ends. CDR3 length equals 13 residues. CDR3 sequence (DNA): TGTGCCAGCAGCATCGGACAGTCCTACGAGCAGTACGTC. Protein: CASSIGQSYEQYV.

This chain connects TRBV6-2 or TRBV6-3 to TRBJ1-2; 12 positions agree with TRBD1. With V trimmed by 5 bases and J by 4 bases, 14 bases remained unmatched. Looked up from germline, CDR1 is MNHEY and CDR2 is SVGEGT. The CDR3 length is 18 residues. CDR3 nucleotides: TGTGCCAGCAGTCGTCCCGGGACAGGGGGCGGCGTCCTCTATGGCTACACCTTC. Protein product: CASSRPGTGGGVLYGYTF.

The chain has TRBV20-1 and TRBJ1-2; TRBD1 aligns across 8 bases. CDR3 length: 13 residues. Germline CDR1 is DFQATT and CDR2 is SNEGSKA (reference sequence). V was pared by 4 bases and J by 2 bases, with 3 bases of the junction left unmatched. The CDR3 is CSATRQGNYGYTF. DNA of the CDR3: TGCAGTGCTACCCGACAGGGGAACTATGGCTACACCTTC.

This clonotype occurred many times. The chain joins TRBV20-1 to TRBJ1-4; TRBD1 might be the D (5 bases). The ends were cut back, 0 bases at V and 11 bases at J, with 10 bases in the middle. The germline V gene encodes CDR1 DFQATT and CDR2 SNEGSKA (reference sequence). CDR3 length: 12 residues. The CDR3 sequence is CSARDRQTKLFF. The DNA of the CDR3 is TGCAGTGCTAGAGATCGACAGACTAAACTGTTTTTT.

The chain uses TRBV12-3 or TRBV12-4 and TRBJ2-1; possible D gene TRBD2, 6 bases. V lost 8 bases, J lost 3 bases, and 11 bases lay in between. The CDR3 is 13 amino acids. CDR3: CASRGISYNEQFF. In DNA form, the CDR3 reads TGTGCCAGCCGGGGGATAAGCTACAATGAGCAGTTCTTC.

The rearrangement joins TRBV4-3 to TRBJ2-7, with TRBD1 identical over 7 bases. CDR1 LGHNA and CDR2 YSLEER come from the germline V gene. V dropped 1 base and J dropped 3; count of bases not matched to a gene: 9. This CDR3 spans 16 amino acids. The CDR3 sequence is CASSQVEGADFYEQYF. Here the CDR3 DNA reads TGCGCCAGCAGCCAAGTAGAGGGGGCTGATTTCTACGAGCAGTACTTC.

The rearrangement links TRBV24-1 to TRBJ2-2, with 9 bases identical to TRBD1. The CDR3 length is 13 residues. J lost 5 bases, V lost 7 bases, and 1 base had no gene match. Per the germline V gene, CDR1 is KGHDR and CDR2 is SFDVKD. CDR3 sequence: CATRDRGTGELFF. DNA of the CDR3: TGTGCCACCAGGGACAGGGGAACCGGGGAGCTGTTTTTT.

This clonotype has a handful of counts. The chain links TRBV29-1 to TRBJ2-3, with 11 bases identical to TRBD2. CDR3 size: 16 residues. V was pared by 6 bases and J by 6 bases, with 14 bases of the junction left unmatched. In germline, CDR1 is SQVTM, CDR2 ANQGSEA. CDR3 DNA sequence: TGCAGCGTCCACAGGTGGACTAGCGGGCCTATCGATACGCAGTATTTT. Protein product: CSVHRWTSGPIDTQYF.

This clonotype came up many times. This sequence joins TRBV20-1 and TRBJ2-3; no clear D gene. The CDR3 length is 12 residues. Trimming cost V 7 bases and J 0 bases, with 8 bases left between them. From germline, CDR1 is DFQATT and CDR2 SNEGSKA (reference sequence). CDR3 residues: CSVRRSTDTQYF. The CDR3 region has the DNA TGCAGTGTTCGCCGGAGCACAGATACGCAGTATTTT.

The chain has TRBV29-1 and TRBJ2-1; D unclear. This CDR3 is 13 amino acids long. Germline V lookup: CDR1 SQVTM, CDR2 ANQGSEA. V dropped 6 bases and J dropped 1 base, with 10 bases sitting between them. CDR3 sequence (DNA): TGCAGCGTACGATTAGGGTCCTACAATGAGCAGTTCTTC. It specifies CSVRLGSYNEQFF.